This TCR beta chain was sequenced during a study of T cells after posttransplantation cyclophosphamide. Overall study results and limits: Donor-recipient repertoire similarity was low at 1-2 months, rising over year one.

The CDR3 is made up of 16 amino acids. Trimming shortened V by 4 bases and J by 5 bases, and 19 bases separated the two germline ends. Germline values: CDR1 SGHRS, CDR2 YFSETQ. The assay was immunoSEQ multiplex PCR, and TCRdb's table has in-frame clones only and misses some. The sample yields 2,500 to 3,500 clones, 85% to 90% seen once. About this clone itself: Its specificity is not known.

The TCR originated in a woman in her 50s in good health and a related stem cell transplant donor. Sequencing used CD8+ T cells sorted from PBMCs. The gene calls are TRBV5-1 and TRBJ1-3; maybe TRBD1 (6 bases). The DNA of the CDR3 is TGCGCCAGCAGCCTCATACCCACAGGGACGAGAAACACCATATATTTT. Amino acid sequence: CASSLIPTGTRNTIYF.